What follows is one T cell receptor beta chain and its context. The antigen is not known. The data originate from a study of shared clonotypes between healthy human individuals. None of the donors, who were healthy HIV-negative adults, had recently had acute infections or vaccinations. The data were produced by immunoSEQ multiplex PCR, yet TCRdb's version contains in-frame clones alone and is incomplete. Of roughly 2 million clones listed, roughly 96% are singletons. Study-wide points: Incomplete sequencing of sorted subsets was indicated by rarefaction despite large depth.

This sequence was found in a man aged 18 to 29 in good health. The sequencing input was naive CD4+ T cells sorted from blood. Regarding subset: CD45RA+ positively selected.

CDR3: CASCRSTNEKLFF. DNA for the CDR3: TGTGCCAGCTGCCGGTCAACTAATGAAAAACTGTTTTTT. The chain recombines TRBV7-9 with TRBJ1-4; D gene ambiguous. Between the trimmed V and J ends, which lost 8 bases and 0 bases, there was a span of 7 bases. Germline-derived CDR1 and CDR2 are SEHNR and FQNEAQ (reference sequence). CDR3 length: 13 amino acids.